The 19 T cell receptor beta chains reported below all come from one sample, sequenced in a study of T cell responses to AZD1222 COVID-19 vaccine. Measured with immunoSEQ multiplex PCR; TCRdb has only the in-frame clones, and not every one. The sample has 55,000 to 70,000 clones; about three quarters are singletons. The sequencing here drew on peripheral blood, taken on day 0 of AZD1222 vaccination. The receptors originated from an adult in good health.

The CDR3 sequence: CASSSQTRYPTGELFF. For the CDR3, the DNA is TGTGCCAGCAGCTCACAAACCAGGTATCCCACCGGGGAGCTGTTTTTT. This chain uses TRBV5-6 with TRBJ2-2; D is ambiguous. The CDR3 extends over 16 amino acids. Per germline, CDR1 SGHDT and CDR2 YYEEEE. The germline V and J ends were trimmed by 3 bases and 4 bases, with 16 bases remaining between them.

The chain is built from TRBV11-3 and TRBJ2-5, with 8 bases matching TRBD2. The V segment lost 5 bases and the J segment 2 bases; nucleotides outside the gene matches: 13. Germline V lookup: CDR1 SGHNT, CDR2 YENEEA. The CDR3 extends over 17 amino acids. The CDR3 region has the DNA TGTGCCAGCAGCCCGTCCCGGGGGGGCCGTTGGCAAGAGACCCAGTACTTC. Amino acids: CASSPSRGGRWQETQYF.

The chain employs TRBV2 and TRBJ1-2; the D is unclear. The V gene's germline CDR1 is SNHLY and CDR2 FYNNEI. V was clipped by 5 bases and J by 5 bases, with 9 bases between them. This CDR3 region has 12 residues. This chain's CDR3 is CASSSEAYGYTF. The DNA for the CDR3 is TGTGCCAGCAGTTCCGAGGCTTATGGCTACACCTTC.

The chain links TRBV4-1 to TRBJ2-3; 7 bases match TRBD2. CDR1 and CDR2 from the germline V gene are MGHRA and YSYEKL. V was clipped by 3 bases and J by 2 bases; unmatched bases: 8. The CDR3 sequence is 16 residues long. Written as DNA, the CDR3 is TGCGCCAGCAGCCACCCCAAAGCGGGAACCACAGATACGCAGTATTTT. Amino acid sequence: CASSHPKAGTTDTQYF.

The chain uses TRBV7-9 and TRBJ2-2, with D hard to call. The CDR3 has 12 residues. The V end was cut by 1 base, the J end by 7 bases, with 4 bases between. The V gene's germline CDR1 is SEHNR and CDR2 FQNEAQ (reference sequence). In nucleotides, the CDR3 is TGTGCCAGCAGCTTAGATGGCGGGGAGCTGTTTTTT. Residues: CASSLDGGELFF. The entire variable domain, with the rest obtained from reference TRBV7-9 and TRBJ2-2, is as follows: DTGVSQNPRHKITKRGQNVTFRCDPISEHNRLYWYRQTLGQGPEFLTYFQNEAQLEKSRLLSDRFSAERPKGSFSTLEIQRTEQGDSAMYLCASSLDGGELFFGEGSRLTVL.

This clone was recorded once. V gene TRBV2 combines with J gene TRBJ2-5; D tentatively reads TRBD1 or TRBD2 (5 bases each). V dropped 4 bases and J dropped 4 bases, with 7 bases sitting between them. CDR3 length: 12 amino acids. The germline CDR1 and CDR2 sequences are SNHLY and FYNNEI. CDR3 protein: CASSAGRETQYF. The CDR3 DNA reads TGTGCCAGCAGTGCAGGGAGAGAGACCCAGTACTTC.

The rearrangement joins TRBV6-4 to TRBJ1-2; TRBD1 is a possible D gene (5 bases). Trimming pared 2 bases from V and 8 bases from J, leaving 9 bases between. This CDR3 region has 12 residues. The V gene's germline CDR1 is MRHNA and CDR2 SNTAGT. CDR3 coding DNA: TGTGCCAGCAGTGACGGGGGACTGGGCTACACCTTC. Translated, it gives CASSDGGLGYTF.

J is TRBJ2-1 and V is TRBV6-5; unclear D gene. The V gene lost 0 bases and the J gene lost 5 bases, with 14 bases spanning the gap. Germline assignment: CDR1 MNHEY and CDR2 SVGAGI. The CDR3 runs 16 residues. CDR3 region: CASSYSSNRVNNEQFF. The CDR3 DNA reads TGTGCCAGCAGTTACTCTTCGAATAGGGTTAACAATGAGCAGTTCTTC.

The rearrangement links TRBV30 to TRBJ1-2; 7 nucleotides align to TRBD1. Looked up from germline, CDR1 is GTSNPN and CDR2 is SVGIG (reference sequence). Trimming cost V 6 bases and J 5 bases; bases outside gene matches: 6. This CDR3 is built from 12 residues. CDR3 coding DNA: TGTGCCTGTCTCGGGACAGCATATGGCTACACCTTC. It encodes CACLGTAYGYTF. The full variable domain, rest sourced from reference TRBV30 and TRBJ1-2, is SQTIHQWPATLVQPVGSPLSLECTVEGTSNPNLYWYRQAAGRGLQLLFYSVGIGQISSEVPQNLSASRPQDRQFILSSKKLLLSDSGFYLCACLGTAYGYTFGSGTRLTVV.

The chain employs TRBV4-1 and TRBJ1-2, with 7 nucleotides matching TRBD1. Trimming cost V 4 bases and J 6 bases; bases outside gene matches: 8. There are 14 residues in the CDR3. Germline values: CDR1 MGHRA, CDR2 YSYEKL. Here the CDR3 reads CASSLGAGGDGYTF. The CDR3 DNA is TGCGCCAGCAGCCTGGGGGCAGGGGGGGATGGCTACACCTTC.

The chain has TRBV6-5 and TRBJ2-2; TRBD2 matches at 10 bases. CDR1 is MNHEY, CDR2 SVGAGI, per germline. V trimming: 6 bases; J trimming: 7 bases; junction bases outside the gene matches: 5. The CDR3 is 14 amino acids. CDR3 nucleotides: TGTGCCAGCAGAGGACTAGCGGACCACGGGGAGCTGTTTTTT. This gives the protein CASRGLADHGELFF.

This rearrangement joins TRBV4-2 to TRBJ2-3; 13 nucleotides match TRBD2. Germline CDR1 reads LGHNA; CDR2 reads YNFKEQ. The CDR3 has 17 amino acids. With 2 bases clipped from V and 6 bases from J, the junction kept 8 bases outside the gene matches. The DNA of the CDR3 is TGTGCCAGCAGCCAAACTAGCGGGGGGGCTTTCGGGGATACGCAGTATTTT. Encoded protein: CASSQTSGGAFGDTQYF.

The CDR3 DNA reads TGTGCCAGCAGCTTGGAGACGGGGACGATTCGGACCCAGTACTTC. Residues: CASSLETGTIRTQYF. The V call is TRBV5-6, the J call TRBJ2-5; D may match TRBD1 or TRBD2 (5 bases each). Deletions cut 0 bases from V and 7 bases from J, with 16 bases between. The CDR3 consists of 15 residues. Germline V lookup: CDR1 SGHDT, CDR2 YYEEEE.

V is TRBV4-1 and J is TRBJ2-3; no reliable D call. V lost 0 bases, J lost 5 bases, and 9 bases lay in between. The length of the CDR3 is 14 residues. Germline V gene data show CDR1 as MGHRA and CDR2 as YSYEKL. CDR3 DNA: TGCGCCAGCAGCCAAGATTTCCGCGGAGATACGCAGTATTTT. Translated: CASSQDFRGDTQYF.

This clone appeared a single time. This sequence joins TRBV24-1 and TRBJ2-5; maybe TRBD1 (6 bases). From germline, CDR1 is KGHDR and CDR2 SFDVKD. V was pared by 0 bases and J by 4 bases, with 14 bases between. The CDR3 loop spans 16 amino acids. In DNA, the CDR3 is TGTGCCACCAGTGATTTGCCACAGGGCTCGAGAGAGACCCAGTACTTC. This translates into CATSDLPQGSRETQYF.

CDR3 sequence: CARGGGTDTQYF. In nucleotides, the CDR3 is TGTGCCAGAGGGGGGGGGACAGATACGCAGTATTTT. The V and J genes are TRBV2 and TRBJ2-3, with D tentatively TRBD2 (7 bases). Germline V gene data show CDR1 as SNHLY and CDR2 as FYNNEI. Trimming stripped 9 bases from V and 3 bases from J, with 10 bases between. The length of the CDR3 is 12 residues. The variable domain in full, completed from reference TRBV2 and TRBJ2-3, reads EPEVTQTPSHQVTQMGQEVILRCVPISNHLYFYWYRQILGQKVEFLVSFYNNEISEKSEIFDDQFSVERPDGSNFTLKIRSTKLEDSAMYFCARGGGTDTQYFGPGTRLTVL.

The chain is built from TRBV6-2 or TRBV6-3 and TRBJ2-1; D remains unclear. Germline loops: CDR1 MNHEY, CDR2 SVGEGT. V shed 0 bases and J shed 7 bases, with 25 bases lying between them. This CDR3 has 19 residues. The CDR3 sequence: CASSYSTYAWKGISNEQFF. CDR3 DNA: TGTGCCAGCAGTTACTCGACGTACGCCTGGAAAGGGATCAGTAATGAGCAGTTCTTC.

To note about this clone: The junction departs from germline at one end; a sequencing error may be responsible. CDR3 in amino acids: CASSYPPRAGGQEAQYF. DNA of the CDR3: TGTGCCAGCAGTTACCCACCCCGGGCGGGGGGGCAAGAGGCCCAGTACTTC. The V gene is TRBV6-2 or TRBV6-3, the J gene TRBJ2-5; 9 bases map to TRBD2. Germline lookup yields CDR1 MNHEY and CDR2 SVGEGT. The CDR3 covers 17 residues.

The chain uses TRBV27 and TRBJ2-7; 7 bases map to TRBD1. CDR1 is MNHEY and CDR2 is SMNVEV in the germline V gene (reference sequence). The length of the CDR3 is 14 residues. The ends lost 6 bases at V and 3 bases at J; junction bases unmatched: 8. CDR3 nucleotides: TGTGCCAGCAGCCGGCCAGGGGGATTCTACGAGCAGTACTTC. Its translation is CASSRPGGFYEQYF.